A selection of T cell receptor beta chains follows, all from one sample in a study of cytomegalovirus exposure and HLA in healthy donors. Only in-frame clones appear in the TCRdb table, and some are missing; sequencing was by immunoSEQ multiplex PCR. The sample includes some 200,000 clones, roughly 9.4% of them seen just once. Source material: PBMCs. These receptors were obtained from a woman aged 25-40 years in good health and CMV-seropositive. CDR3s include the opening cysteine and the closing phenylalanine or tryptophan. D genes are given only for firm matches. Clone size is shown for a subset of rows, as once, few, many or a class of expanded clone.

J gene: TRBJ2-2; D gene: TRBD2; V gene: TRBV5-1; clone size: .; CDR3 protein: CASSLRGEGTGELFF; CDR3 DNA: TGCGCCAGCAGCTTGAGAGGGGAGGGGACCGGGGAGCTGTTTTTT
J gene: TRBJ2-5; D gene: .; V gene: TRBV6-5; clone size: .; CDR3 protein: CASRPSTPGGKTQYF; CDR3 DNA: TGTGCCAGCAGGCCTTCGACTCCTGGGGGCAAGACCCAGTACTTC
J gene: TRBJ2-4; D gene: TRBD2; V gene: TRBV2; clone size: few; CDR3 protein: CASSLAGGAKNIQYF; CDR3 DNA: TGTGCCAGCAGTTTAGCGGGAGGGGCCAAAAACATTCAGTACTTC
J gene: TRBJ2-3; D gene: .; V gene: TRBV7-3; clone size: .; CDR3 protein: CASSKTRSGTDTQYF; CDR3 DNA: TGTGCCAGCAGCAAGACTAGAAGTGGCACAGATACGCAGTATTTT
J gene: TRBJ2-3; D gene: TRBD2; V gene: TRBV5-1; clone size: .; CDR3 protein: CASSAKAGGSADTQYF; CDR3 DNA: TGCGCCAGCAGCGCCAAAGCGGGAGGGAGTGCAGATACGCAGTATTTT
J gene: TRBJ1-2; D gene: TRBD1; V gene: TRBV6-5; clone size: few; CDR3 protein: CASSSDRGEGYGYTF; CDR3 DNA: TGTGCCAGCAGTTCGGACAGGGGAGAGGGCTATGGCTACACCTTC
J gene: TRBJ1-2; D gene: .; V gene: TRBV7-9; clone size: few; CDR3 protein: CASTLSRALGDGYTF; CDR3 DNA: TGTGCCAGCACCCTATCCCGGGCCCTAGGGGATGGCTACACCTTC
J gene: TRBJ1-2; D gene: .; V gene: TRBV5-6; clone size: few; CDR3 protein: CASSLDGVGDGYTF; CDR3 DNA: TGTGCCAGCAGCTTGGATGGGGTAGGGGATGGCTACACCTTC
J gene: TRBJ1-2; D gene: TRBD1; V gene: TRBV6-5; clone size: .; CDR3 protein: CASSPQTGAKGYTF; CDR3 DNA: TGTGCCAGCAGCCCCCAGACAGGGGCTAAGGGCTACACCTTC
J gene: TRBJ2-1; D gene: TRBD2; V gene: TRBV7-8; clone size: .; CDR3 protein: CASSLGFWTSGKGLGEQFF; CDR3 DNA: TGTGCCAGCAGCTTAGGCTTCTGGACTAGCGGGAAGGGCTTGGGTGAGCAGTTCTTC
J gene: TRBJ1-2; D gene: .; V gene: TRBV5-1; clone size: few; CDR3 protein: CASSLDPANYGYTF; CDR3 DNA: TGCGCCAGCAGCTTGGATCCAGCTAACTATGGCTACACCTTC
J gene: TRBJ2-3; D gene: .; V gene: TRBV11-2; clone size: .; CDR3 protein: CASSLGTFADTQYF; CDR3 DNA: TGTGCCAGCAGCCTCGGGACTTTCGCAGATACGCAGTATTTT
J gene: TRBJ1-2; D gene: .; V gene: TRBV6-5; clone size: .; CDR3 protein: CASSYSWELDYGYTF; CDR3 DNA: TGTGCCAGCAGTTACTCGTGGGAGTTGGACTATGGCTACACCTTC
J gene: TRBJ1-5; D gene: .; V gene: TRBV15; clone size: .; CDR3 protein: CATSSGYSNQPQHF; CDR3 DNA: TGTGCCACCTCTTCGGGTTATAGCAATCAGCCCCAGCATTTT
J gene: TRBJ2-5; D gene: TRBD2; V gene: TRBV2; clone size: few; CDR3 protein: CASSRLAGARETQYF; CDR3 DNA: TGTGCCAGCAGTCGACTAGCGGGAGCTCGGGAGACCCAGTACTTC
J gene: TRBJ2-7; D gene: .; V gene: TRBV5-4; clone size: .; CDR3 protein: CASSRQSSYEQYF; CDR3 DNA: TGTGCCAGCAGTAGACAGAGCTCCTACGAGCAGTACTTC
J gene: TRBJ2-7; D gene: TRBD2; V gene: TRBV7-2; clone size: few; CDR3 protein: CASSAGLAGVPRYEQYF; CDR3 DNA: TGTGCCAGCAGCGCGGGACTAGCGGGAGTCCCTAGGTACGAGCAGTACTTC
J gene: TRBJ1-1; D gene: TRBD1; V gene: TRBV27; clone size: few; CDR3 protein: CASSPDLPGQGFGSEAFF; CDR3 DNA: TGTGCCAGCAGTCCTGATTTACCGGGACAGGGGTTTGGGTCTGAAGCTTTCTTT
J gene: TRBJ2-1; D gene: .; V gene: TRBV4-2; clone size: .; CDR3 protein: CASSQAAGYNEQFF; CDR3 DNA: TGTGCCAGCAGCCAAGCGGCAGGGTACAATGAGCAGTTCTTC
J gene: TRBJ2-7; D gene: .; V gene: TRBV10-3; clone size: .; CDR3 protein: CAIRRTVSYEQYF; CDR3 DNA: TGTGCCATCAGACGGACAGTCTCCTACGAGCAGTACTTC
J gene: TRBJ2-5; D gene: TRBD2; V gene: TRBV19; clone size: few; CDR3 protein: CASSMGTASGTSGSKQYF; CDR3 DNA: TGTGCCAGTAGTATGGGGACAGCGTCCGGGACTAGCGGGAGTAAGCAGTACTTC
J gene: TRBJ2-7; D gene: TRBD1; V gene: TRBV23-1; clone size: .; CDR3 protein: CASCHRDRAHEQYF; CDR3 DNA: TGCGCCAGCTGTCACCGGGACAGGGCCCACGAGCAGTACTTC
J gene: TRBJ2-2; D gene: .; V gene: TRBV5-1; clone size: few; CDR3 protein: CASSLAPVGGGNTGELFF; CDR3 DNA: TGCGCCAGCAGCTTGGCACCGGTTGGAGGAGGGAACACCGGGGAGCTGTTTTTT
J gene: TRBJ2-2; D gene: .; V gene: TRBV7-2; clone size: few; CDR3 protein: CASSPYTGKERELFF; CDR3 DNA: TGTGCCAGCAGCCCGTACACAGGGAAGGAGCGGGAGCTGTTTTTT
J gene: TRBJ2-1; D gene: TRBD1; V gene: TRBV27; clone size: .; CDR3 protein: CASSLRGRDNEQFF; CDR3 DNA: TGTGCCAGCAGTTTAAGGGGGCGTGACAATGAGCAGTTCTTC
J gene: TRBJ1-1; D gene: .; V gene: TRBV11-2; clone size: .; CDR3 protein: CASSSYTEAFF; CDR3 DNA: TGTGCCAGCAGCTCCTACACTGAAGCTTTCTTT
J gene: TRBJ2-5; D gene: TRBD1; V gene: TRBV7-9; clone size: .; CDR3 protein: CASSYSRQGPQETQYF; CDR3 DNA: TGTGCCAGCAGCTACTCTCGACAGGGTCCCCAAGAGACCCAGTACTTC
J gene: TRBJ1-1; D gene: .; V gene: TRBV18; clone size: few; CDR3 protein: CASSPESGGEAFF; CDR3 DNA: TGTGCCAGCTCACCGGAATCCGGCGGTGAAGCTTTCTTT
J gene: TRBJ2-1; D gene: TRBD2; V gene: TRBV29-1; clone size: few; CDR3 protein: CSVESSGGPYNEQFF; CDR3 DNA: TGCAGCGTTGAGTCTAGCGGAGGTCCCTACAATGAGCAGTTCTTC
J gene: TRBJ2-1; D gene: TRBD2; V gene: TRBV5-4; clone size: .; CDR3 protein: CASSLGTTNYNEQFF; CDR3 DNA: TGTGCCAGCAGCCTTGGGACTACCAACTACAATGAGCAGTTCTTC
J gene: TRBJ2-2; D gene: .; V gene: TRBV10-3; clone size: .; CDR3 protein: CAITGFSDAGELFF; CDR3 DNA: TGTGCCATCACCGGGTTTTCCGACGCCGGGGAGCTGTTTTTT
J gene: TRBJ2-7; D gene: TRBD1; V gene: TRBV29-1; clone size: few; CDR3 protein: CSVLAGGNEQYF; CDR3 DNA: TGCAGCGTTTTGGCAGGGGGCAACGAGCAGTACTTC
J gene: TRBJ2-6; D gene: .; V gene: TRBV9; clone size: once; CDR3 protein: CASSSRVFSGANVLTF; CDR3 DNA: TGTGCCAGCAGCTCCAGGGTTTTCTCTGGGGCCAACGTCCTGACTTTC
J gene: TRBJ1-2; D gene: .; V gene: TRBV10-3; clone size: few; CDR3 protein: CAISELGAGGYTF; CDR3 DNA: TGTGCCATCAGTGAGTTGGGAGCCGGGGGCTACACCTTC